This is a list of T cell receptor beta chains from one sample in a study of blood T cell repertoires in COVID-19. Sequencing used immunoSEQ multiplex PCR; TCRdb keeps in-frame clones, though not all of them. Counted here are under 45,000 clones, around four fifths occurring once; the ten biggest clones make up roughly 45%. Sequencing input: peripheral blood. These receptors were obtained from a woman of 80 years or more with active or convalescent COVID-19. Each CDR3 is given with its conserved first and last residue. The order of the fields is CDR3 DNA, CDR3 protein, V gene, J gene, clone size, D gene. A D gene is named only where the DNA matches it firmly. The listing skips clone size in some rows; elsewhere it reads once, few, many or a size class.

cdr3_nt: TGTGCCAGCTCACCTGGAGACTACGAGCAGTACTTC; cdr3_aa: CASSPGDYEQYF; v_call: TRBV18; j_call: TRBJ2-7; clone_size: NA; d_call: NA
cdr3_nt: TGTGCCAGCAGCCCAACTAGCGGCTCCTACAATGAGCAGTTCTTC; cdr3_aa: CASSPTSGSYNEQFF; v_call: TRBV7-2; j_call: TRBJ2-1; clone_size: once; d_call: TRBD2
cdr3_nt: TGTGCCAGCAGTCTGGGACAGCTCTCTGGAAACACCATATATTTT; cdr3_aa: CASSLGQLSGNTIYF; v_call: TRBV6-5; j_call: TRBJ1-3; clone_size: few; d_call: TRBD1
cdr3_nt: TGTGCCAGTAGTATCGGACTAGCGGGCACAGATACGCAGTATTTT; cdr3_aa: CASSIGLAGTDTQYF; v_call: TRBV19; j_call: TRBJ2-3; clone_size: once; d_call: TRBD2
cdr3_nt: TGCGCCAGCAGCCGAGGGACAGACCGGCTGAACACTGAAGCTTTCTTT; cdr3_aa: CASSRGTDRLNTEAFF; v_call: TRBV4-1; j_call: TRBJ1-1; clone_size: NA; d_call: TRBD1
cdr3_nt: TGTGCCAGCAGTTACTCGACTGCTTGGGCGGGACGCGAGCAGTACTTC; cdr3_aa: CASSYSTAWAGREQYF; v_call: TRBV6-5; j_call: TRBJ2-7; clone_size: NA; d_call: NA
cdr3_nt: TGTGCCTGGAGCCAGGGGATCGGCAATCAGCCCCAGCATTTT; cdr3_aa: CAWSQGIGNQPQHF; v_call: TRBV30; j_call: TRBJ1-5; clone_size: few; d_call: NA
cdr3_nt: TGTGCCAGCAGCCGCTACGAGCAGTACTTC; cdr3_aa: CASSRYEQYF; v_call: TRBV5-8; j_call: TRBJ2-7; clone_size: NA; d_call: NA
cdr3_nt: TGCGCCAGCAGCTTGGCGGTGAACACTGAAGCTTTCTTT; cdr3_aa: CASSLAVNTEAFF; v_call: TRBV5-1; j_call: TRBJ1-1; clone_size: NA; d_call: NA
cdr3_nt: TGCAGTGCTAGTCGACATTCCAACACTGAAGCTTTCTTT; cdr3_aa: CSASRHSNTEAFF; v_call: TRBV20-1; j_call: TRBJ1-1; clone_size: NA; d_call: NA
cdr3_nt: TGCAGCGTTAAATTCTCCAGCGGGTCCTACAATGAGCAGTTCTTC; cdr3_aa: CSVKFSSGSYNEQFF; v_call: TRBV29-1; j_call: TRBJ2-1; clone_size: NA; d_call: NA
cdr3_nt: TGTGCCAGCAGCTACGGGACACCCCACGACAAAAATTCACCCCTCCACTTT; cdr3_aa: CASSYGTPHDKNSPLHF; v_call: TRBV7-9; j_call: TRBJ1-6; clone_size: NA; d_call: NA
cdr3_nt: TGTGCCACCACCTGGGGGAGGGCTCGAGGAGAGACCCAGTACTTC; cdr3_aa: CATTWGRARGETQYF; v_call: TRBV15; j_call: TRBJ2-5; clone_size: NA; d_call: TRBD2
cdr3_nt: TGTGCCAGCAGATCTAACCCGGGACAGGGGGCCACAGATACGCAGTATTTT; cdr3_aa: CASRSNPGQGATDTQYF; v_call: TRBV7-9; j_call: TRBJ2-3; clone_size: few; d_call: TRBD1
cdr3_nt: TGTGCCTCCCGGGAAAGTCACGAGCAGTACTTC; cdr3_aa: CASRESHEQYF; v_call: TRBV10-3; j_call: TRBJ2-7; clone_size: NA; d_call: NA